What follows describes a single T cell receptor beta chain. Its antigen is not identified. One end of the junction varies from germline; a read error may be responsible. Viral peptide pool expansion of antigen-specific CD4+ T cells preceded sequencing in the ViraFEST assay. Culturing for about ten days preceded CD4+ T cell isolation. The person was diagnosed with PCR-confirmed SARS-CoV-2 infection between March and December 2020. Every well got around 1.9 million PBMC, which were grown with around 11 IU/ml IL-2 and about 9.7 ug/ml peptides. TCRdb keeps only in-frame clones here, not all; method: immunoSEQ multiplex PCR. The sample contains 55,000 to 90,000 clones, about 69% of which appear only once. The CDR3 runs to 17 residues. Looked up from germline, CDR1 is SSHAT and CDR2 is FNYEAQ (reference sequence). The source of the sample is a study of vaccination effects on CD4 cells after COVID-19.

Source: CD4+ T cells from PBMCs cultured with HIV peptides, taken before COVID-19 vaccination. Subset defined: HIV-1 Nef peptide pool negative control/reference culture. This TCR was sampled from a human donor who had a prior SARS-CoV-2 infection. The chain recombines TRBV7-7 with TRBJ2-3; possibly TRBD2 for D (6 bases). The CDR3 DNA reads as TGTGCTAGCAGCTTAGCTCCGGCTAGCGCCTTCACAGATACGCAGTATTTT. Protein product: CASSLAPASAFTDTQYF.